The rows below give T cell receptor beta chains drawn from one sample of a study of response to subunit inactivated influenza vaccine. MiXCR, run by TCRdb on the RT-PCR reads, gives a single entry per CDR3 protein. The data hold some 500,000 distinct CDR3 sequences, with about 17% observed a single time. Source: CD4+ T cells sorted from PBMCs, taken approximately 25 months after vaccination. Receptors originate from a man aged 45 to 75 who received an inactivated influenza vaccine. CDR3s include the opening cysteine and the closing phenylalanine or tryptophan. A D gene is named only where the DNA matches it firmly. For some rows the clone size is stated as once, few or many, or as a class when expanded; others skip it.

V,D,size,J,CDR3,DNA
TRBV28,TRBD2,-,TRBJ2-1,CASSTGTSSRHEQFF,TGTGCCAGCAGCACCGGGACTAGCAGCAGGCATGAGCAGTTCTTC
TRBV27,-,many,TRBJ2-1,CASSSGRGGDEQFF,TGTGCCAGCAGTTCCGGTAGGGGGGGCGATGAGCAGTTCTTC
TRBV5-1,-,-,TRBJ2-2,CASSGANANTGELFF,TGCGCCAGCAGCGGGGCGAATGCGAACACCGGGGAGCTGTTTTTT
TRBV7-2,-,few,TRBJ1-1,CASSLGTEYTEAFF,TGTGCCAGCAGCTTGGGGACTGAATACACTGAAGCTTTCTTT
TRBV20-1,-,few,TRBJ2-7,CSARAGTLSEQYF,TGCAGTGCTAGGGCGGGGACTTTGAGTGAGCAGTACTTC
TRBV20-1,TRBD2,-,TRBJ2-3,CSALKGAGGPDTQYF,TGCAGTGCCCTCAAGGGGGCGGGAGGGCCAGATACGCAGTATTTT
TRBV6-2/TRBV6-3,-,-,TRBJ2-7,CASSYLGREQYF,TGTGCCAGCAGTTACCTGGGGCGCGAGCAGTACTTC
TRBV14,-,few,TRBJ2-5,CASSPALGHRWTQYF,TGTGCCAGCAGCCCAGCACTAGGTCATAGATGGACCCAGTACTTC
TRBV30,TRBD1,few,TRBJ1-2,CARQGSNYGYTF,TGTGCCAGACAGGGGTCCAACTATGGCTACACCTTC
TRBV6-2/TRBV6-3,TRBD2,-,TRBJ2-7,CASSLLARSYEQYF,TGTGCCAGCAGTCTACTAGCGAGATCCTACGAGCAGTACTTC
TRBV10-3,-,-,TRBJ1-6,CAISGTGGNSPLHF,TGTGCCATCAGTGGGACCGGAGGTAATTCACCCCTCCACTTT
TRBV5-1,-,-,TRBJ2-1,CASSLIGVGPADEQFF,TGCGCCAGCAGCTTGATAGGGGTGGGTCCGGCGGATGAGCAGTTCTTC
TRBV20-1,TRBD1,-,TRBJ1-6,CSARPSRDRGVHF,TGCAGTGCTAGACCCTCCCGGGACAGGGGTGTCCACTTT
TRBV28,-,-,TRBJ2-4,CASGVLTGAKNIQYF,TGTGCCAGTGGGGTTCTGACTGGAGCCAAAAACATTCAGTACTTC
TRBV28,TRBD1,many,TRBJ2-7,CASNSPWTGESYEQYF,TGTGCCAGCAACTCACCGTGGACAGGGGAGTCCTACGAGCAGTACTTC
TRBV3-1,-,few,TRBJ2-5,CASSQVGVVSGAETQYF,TGTGCCAGCAGCCAAGTAGGGGTAGTGAGTGGGGCGGAGACCCAGTACTTC
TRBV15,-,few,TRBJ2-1,CATSRDPGVYNEQFF,TGTGCCACCAGCAGAGATCCAGGGGTTTACAATGAGCAGTTCTTC
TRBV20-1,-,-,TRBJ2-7,CSAPLAGAGAPYEQYF,TGCAGTGCTCCCTTGGCGGGGGCGGGAGCCCCCTACGAGCAGTACTTC
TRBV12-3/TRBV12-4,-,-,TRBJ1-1,CASSSQTLYTEAFF,TGTGCCAGCAGTTCCCAAACACTCTACACTGAAGCTTTCTTT
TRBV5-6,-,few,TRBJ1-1,CASSLTTGDTEAFF,TGTGCCAGCAGCTTGACCACTGGGGACACTGAAGCTTTCTTT
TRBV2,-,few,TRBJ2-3,CASSLKRTAITDTQYF,TGTGCCAGCAGCCTGAAACGGACAGCTATAACAGATACGCAGTATTTT
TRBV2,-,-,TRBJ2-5,CASTQGVMETQYF,TGTGCCAGTACACAGGGAGTGATGGAGACCCAGTACTTC
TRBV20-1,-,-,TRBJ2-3,CSAISNPVTDTQYF,TGCAGTGCTATCTCCAACCCAGTCACAGATACGCAGTATTTT
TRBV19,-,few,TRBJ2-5,CASSIWGRGAETQYF,TGTGCCAGTAGTATTTGGGGCAGGGGAGCGGAGACCCAGTACTTC
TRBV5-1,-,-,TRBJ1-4,CASSLVGADNEKLFF,TGCGCCAGCAGCTTGGTGGGTGCAGATAATGAAAAACTGTTTTTT
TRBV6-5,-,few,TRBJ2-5,CASSYEETQYF,TGTGCCAGCAGTTATGAGGAGACCCAGTACTTC
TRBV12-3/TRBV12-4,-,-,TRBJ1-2,CASSSTAGIGYTF,TGTGCCAGCAGTTCCACCGCGGGAATTGGCTACACCTTC
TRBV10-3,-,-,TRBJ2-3,CAISDVADTQYF,TGTGCCATCAGTGATGTCGCAGATACGCAGTATTTT
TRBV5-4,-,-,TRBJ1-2,CASSPRRENYGYTF,TGTGCCAGCAGCCCCCGACGGGAGAACTATGGCTACACCTTC
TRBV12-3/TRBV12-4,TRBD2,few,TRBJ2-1,CASSQRLAGGINEQFF,TGTGCCAGCAGTCAACGACTAGCGGGGGGGATCAATGAGCAGTTCTTC
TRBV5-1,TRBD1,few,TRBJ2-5,CASSEGQKETQYF,TGCGCCAGCAGCGAGGGACAGAAAGAGACCCAGTACTTC
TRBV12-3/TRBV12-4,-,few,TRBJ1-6,CASSLGAGGAGNSPLHF,TGTGCCAGCAGTTTAGGTGCGGGGGGCGCGGGTAATTCACCCCTCCACTTT
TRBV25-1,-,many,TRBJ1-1,CASRPSGGGTEAFF,TGTGCCAGCCGACCCTCGGGGGGAGGCACTGAAGCTTTCTTT
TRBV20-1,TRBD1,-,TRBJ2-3,CSATTGGTYTQYF,TGCAGTGCTACCACAGGGGGCACTTATACGCAGTATTTT
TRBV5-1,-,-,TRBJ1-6,CASSLGRQGSPLHF,TGCGCCAGCAGCTTGGGACGCCAAGGTTCACCCCTCCACTTT
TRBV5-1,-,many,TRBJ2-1,CASSGTHSSYNEQFF,TGCGCCAGCAGCGGGACACATAGCTCCTACAATGAGCAGTTCTTC
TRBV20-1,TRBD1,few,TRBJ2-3,CSAYNVRQGADTQYF,TGCAGTGCTTATAACGTACGACAGGGAGCAGATACGCAGTATTTT
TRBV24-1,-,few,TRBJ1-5,CATSDSTTRQHF,TGTGCCACCAGTGATTCAACGACCCGACAGCATTTT
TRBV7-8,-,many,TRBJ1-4,CASSQLPAGEKLFF,TGTGCCAGCAGCCAACTCCCGGCGGGTGAAAAACTGTTTTTT
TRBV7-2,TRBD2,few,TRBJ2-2,CASRVGLAGVGELFF,TGTGCCAGCAGGGTCGGACTAGCGGGAGTCGGGGAGCTGTTTTTT
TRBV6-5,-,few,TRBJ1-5,CASSNRDKTYSNQPQHF,TGTGCCAGCAGTAACCGGGACAAAACTTATAGCAATCAGCCCCAGCATTTT
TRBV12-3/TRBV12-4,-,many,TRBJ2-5,CASSLVSGGETQYF,TGTGCCAGCAGTTTGGTTTCAGGTGGGGAGACCCAGTACTTC
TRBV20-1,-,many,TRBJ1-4,CSASSGRFDEKLFF,TGCAGTGCTTCTAGTGGACGGTTTGATGAAAAACTGTTTTTT
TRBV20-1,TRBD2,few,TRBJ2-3,CSVEGLAGMADTQYF,TGCAGCGTCGAGGGGCTAGCGGGGATGGCAGATACGCAGTATTTT
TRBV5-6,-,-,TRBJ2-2,CASSYGDRFTGELFF,TGTGCCAGCAGCTATGGGGACCGCTTCACCGGGGAGCTGTTTTTT
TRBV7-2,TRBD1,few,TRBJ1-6,CASSQNQGGYNSPLHF,TGTGCCAGCAGCCAGAACCAGGGGGGCTATAATTCACCCCTCCACTTT
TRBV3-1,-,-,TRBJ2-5,CASSPSGSQKETQYF,TGTGCCAGCAGCCCTTCCGGGAGTCAAAAAGAGACCCAGTACTTC